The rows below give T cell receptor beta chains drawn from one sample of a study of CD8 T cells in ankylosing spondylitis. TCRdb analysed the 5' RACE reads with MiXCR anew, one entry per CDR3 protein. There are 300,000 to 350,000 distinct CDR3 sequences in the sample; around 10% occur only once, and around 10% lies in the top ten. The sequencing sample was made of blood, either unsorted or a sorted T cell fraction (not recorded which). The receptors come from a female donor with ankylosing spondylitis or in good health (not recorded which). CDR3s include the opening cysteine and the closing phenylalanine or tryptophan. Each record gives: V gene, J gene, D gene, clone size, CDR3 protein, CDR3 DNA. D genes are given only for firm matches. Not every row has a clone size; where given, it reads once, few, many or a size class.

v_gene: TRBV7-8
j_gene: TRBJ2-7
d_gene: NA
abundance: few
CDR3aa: CASSFLGSSGDNSYEQYF
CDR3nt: TGTGCCAGCAGCTTCCTAGGCAGTAGCGGCGATAACTCCTACGAGCAGTACTTC

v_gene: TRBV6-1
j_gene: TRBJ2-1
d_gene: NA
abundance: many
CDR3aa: CASSEGTEQFF
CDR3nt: TGTGCCAGCAGTGAAGGGACAGAGCAGTTCTTC

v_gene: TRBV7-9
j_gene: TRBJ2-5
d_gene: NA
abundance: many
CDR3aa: CASSLGGTLQETQYF
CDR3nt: TGTGCCAGCAGCTTAGGTGGGACACTCCAAGAGACCCAGTACTTC

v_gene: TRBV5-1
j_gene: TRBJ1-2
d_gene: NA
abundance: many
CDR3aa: CASSLEGTNNYGYTF
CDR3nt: TGCGCCAGCAGCTTGGAGGGGACAAATAACTATGGCTACACCTTC

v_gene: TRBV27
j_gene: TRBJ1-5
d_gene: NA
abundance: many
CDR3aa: CASSLTGVDNQPQHF
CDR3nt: TGTGCCAGCAGTTTGACGGGTGTGGACAATCAGCCCCAGCATTTT

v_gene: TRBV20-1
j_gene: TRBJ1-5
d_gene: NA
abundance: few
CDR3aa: CSARGLVGSNQPQHF
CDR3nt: TGCAGTGCTAGAGGCCTGGTAGGTAGCAATCAGCCCCAGCATTTT

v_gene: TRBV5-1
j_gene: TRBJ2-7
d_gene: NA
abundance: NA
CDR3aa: CASTQGGLGNEQYF
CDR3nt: TGCGCCAGCACCCAAGGGGGGCTAGGGAACGAGCAGTACTTC

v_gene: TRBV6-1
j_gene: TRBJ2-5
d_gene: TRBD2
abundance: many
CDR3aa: CASSDLAGGQETQYF
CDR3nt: TGTGCCAGCAGTGATCTAGCGGGGGGGCAAGAGACCCAGTACTTC

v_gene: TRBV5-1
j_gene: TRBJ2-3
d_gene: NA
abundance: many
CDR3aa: CASSLGQVLTDTQYF
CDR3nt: TGCGCCAGCAGCTTGGGACAGGTGTTGACAGATACGCAGTATTTT

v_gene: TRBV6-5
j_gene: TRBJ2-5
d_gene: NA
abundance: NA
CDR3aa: CASSYSLLSLAETQYF
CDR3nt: TGTGCCAGCAGTTACTCGTTACTTTCCCTGGCGGAGACCCAGTACTTC

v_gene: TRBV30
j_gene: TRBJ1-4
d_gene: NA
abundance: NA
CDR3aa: CAWSRSNEKLFF
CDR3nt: TGTGCCTGGAGTAGAAGTAATGAAAAACTGTTTTTT

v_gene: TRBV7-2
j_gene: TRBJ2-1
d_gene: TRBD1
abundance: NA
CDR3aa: CASSQTDRGPNEQFF
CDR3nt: TGTGCCAGCAGCCAGACGGACAGGGGCCCCAATGAGCAGTTCTTC

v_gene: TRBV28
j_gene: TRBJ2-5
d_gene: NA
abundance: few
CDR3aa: CASSLPDRKETQYF
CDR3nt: TGTGCCAGCAGTTTGCCTGACAGGAAAGAGACCCAGTACTTC

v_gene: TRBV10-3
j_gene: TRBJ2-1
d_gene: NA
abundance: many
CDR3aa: CAISESMGESYNEQFF
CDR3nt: TGTGCCATCAGTGAGTCGATGGGGGAGTCCTACAATGAGCAGTTCTTC

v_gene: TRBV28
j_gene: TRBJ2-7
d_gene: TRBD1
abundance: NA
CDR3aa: CASSTNLLQGVLYEQYF
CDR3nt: TGTGCCAGCAGTACCAACCTCTTGCAGGGGGTTCTCTACGAGCAGTACTTC

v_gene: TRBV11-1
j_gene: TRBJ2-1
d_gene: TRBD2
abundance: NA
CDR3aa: CASSLTSGRAWSYNEQFF
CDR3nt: TGTGCCAGCAGCTTGACTAGCGGGAGGGCCTGGTCCTACAATGAGCAGTTCTTC

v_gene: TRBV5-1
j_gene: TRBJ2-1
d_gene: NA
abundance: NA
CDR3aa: CASSSTPATTKIPSYNEQFF
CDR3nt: TGCGCCAGCAGCTCAACCCCGGCGACTACAAAAATACCCTCCTACAATGAGCAGTTCTTC

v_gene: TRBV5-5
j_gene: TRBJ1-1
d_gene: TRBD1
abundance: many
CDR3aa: CASSGTLGTVNTEAFF
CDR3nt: TGTGCCAGCAGCGGGACCTTGGGGACAGTTAACACTGAAGCTTTCTTT

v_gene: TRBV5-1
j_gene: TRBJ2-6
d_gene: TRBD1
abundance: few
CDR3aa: CASSWDPGQLSGANVLTF
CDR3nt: TGCGCCAGCAGCTGGGATCCGGGACAGCTGTCTGGGGCCAACGTCCTGACTTTC

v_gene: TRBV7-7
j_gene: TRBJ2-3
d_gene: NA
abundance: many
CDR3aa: CASSLGGGLGTDTQYF
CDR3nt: TGTGCTAGCAGCTTAGGGGGGGGCCTCGGCACAGATACGCAGTATTTT

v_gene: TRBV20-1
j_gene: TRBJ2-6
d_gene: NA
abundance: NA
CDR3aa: CCARAGGTLGANVLTF
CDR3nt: TGCTGTGCTAGAGCTGGGGGGACCCTCGGGGCCAACGTCCTGACTTTC

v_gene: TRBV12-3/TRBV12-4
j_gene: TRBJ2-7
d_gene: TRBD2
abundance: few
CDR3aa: CASRPGTNYEQYF
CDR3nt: TGTGCCAGCAGGCCCGGGACTAACTACGAGCAGTACTTC

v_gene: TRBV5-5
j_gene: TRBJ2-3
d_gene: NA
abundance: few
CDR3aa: CASSFFSDTQYF
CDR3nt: TGTGCCAGCAGCTTCTTCAGCGATACGCAGTATTTT

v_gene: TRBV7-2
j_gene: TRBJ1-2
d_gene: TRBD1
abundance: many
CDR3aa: CASSLERGRGYGYTF
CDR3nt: TGTGCCAGCAGCTTAGAAAGGGGGCGCGGCTATGGCTACACCTTC

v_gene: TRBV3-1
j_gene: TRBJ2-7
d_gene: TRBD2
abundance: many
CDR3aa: CASSPSGIKEGYEQYF
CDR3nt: TGTGCCAGCAGCCCTAGCGGGATTAAAGAGGGCTACGAGCAGTACTTC

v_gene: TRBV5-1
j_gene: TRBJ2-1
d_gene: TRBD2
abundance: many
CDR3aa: CASSQGTSGSGGYNEQFF
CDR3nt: TGCGCCAGCAGCCAGGGGACTAGCGGGAGCGGGGGTTACAATGAGCAGTTCTTC

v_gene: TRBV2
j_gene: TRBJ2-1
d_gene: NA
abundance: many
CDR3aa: CASSSVLNEQFF
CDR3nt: TGTGCCAGCAGCTCGGTACTCAATGAGCAGTTCTTC

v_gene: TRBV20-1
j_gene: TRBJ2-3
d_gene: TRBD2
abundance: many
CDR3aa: CSAPGLAGADTQYF
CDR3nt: TGCAGTGCTCCCGGACTAGCGGGAGCAGATACGCAGTATTTT

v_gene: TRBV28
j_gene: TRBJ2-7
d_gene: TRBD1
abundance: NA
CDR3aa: CASSSGQGSRQYF
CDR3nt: TGTGCCAGCAGTTCGGGACAGGGGAGTCGGCAGTACTTC